This TCR beta chain emerged from a study of T cell responses to AZD1222 COVID-19 vaccine. Study overall: Pooled together were second doses at about 4 or about 12 weeks.

Study results and caveats: Donors in the cohort were predominantly white British and more often female, and clonal diversity was possibly underestimated. As reported, nearly half of all spike-specific TCRs target variant regions that are unmutated.

Repertoires were generated with immunoSEQ multiplex PCR, while TCRdb's copy carries only in-frame clones and drops some. The top ten hold 30% to 35% of the sample, which has approximately 80,000 clones, more than 80% seen once. Turning to this clone: Antigen specificity is unknown.

The CDR3 runs 12 residues. The V gene's germline CDR1 is SGHTA and CDR2 FQGNSA. V was pared by 1 base and J by 8 bases, with 8 bases between. This receptor was identified in an adult in good health. This rearrangement joins TRBV7-2 to TRBJ1-2; D not certain. The input for sequencing was peripheral blood, taken on day 0 of AZD1222 vaccination. CDR3 nucleotide sequence: TGTGCCAGCAGCTTAGGAGGGCTGGGCTACACCTTC. It is translated as CASSLGGLGYTF.